This TCR beta chain derives from a study of T cell repertoires in cytomegalovirus infection. Study-wide context: CMV infection and matching HLA type were both indicated by public TCR beta signatures.

Study results and caveats: HLA-C-restricted CMV-specific TCR beta clonotypes were dominant in the ex vivo response. Adding up the frequency of public TCR beta families identified people who carried CMV plus the relevant HLA.

TCRdb itself ran the reads through MiXCR, one entry per CDR3 protein. The sample has some 320,000 distinct CDR3 sequences, 8% to 10% seen once; the top ten hold 4.3%. CDR1 and CDR2 from the germline V gene are SEHNR and FQNEAQ (reference sequence). V shed 5 bases, J shed 0 bases, and the junction held 11 bases outside the gene matches. The CDR3 is made up of 17 amino acids. This clonotype was seen many times. Its specificity is not known. The TCR sequence derives from a human donor in good health (CMV status not recorded). Some clones in this sample may be carry-over from other donors' samples. Sequencing input: PBMCs. The gene calls are TRBV7-9 and TRBJ2-7; TRBD1 matches 9 bases. Written as DNA, the CDR3 is TGTGCCAGCAGCACGAACAATCGGGACAGGGACTCCTACGAGCAGTACTTC. This sequence encodes CASSTNNRDRDSYEQYF. Filled out from reference TRBV7-9 and TRBJ2-7, the complete variable domain reads DTGVSQNPRHKITKRGQNVTFRCDPISEHNRLYWYRQTLGQGPEFLTYFQNEAQLEKSRLLSDRFSAERPKGSFSTLEIQRTEQGDSAMYLCASSTNNRDRDSYEQYFGPGTRLTVT.